The 19 T cell receptor beta chains below come from one sample, sequenced in a study of Ad26.COV2.S vaccination and SARS-CoV-2 variants. Treatment specified: 15 to 20 received Ad26.COV2.S at low or high dose, single or two shots; roughly five received placebo; per-sample allocation not given. After the first vaccine or placebo injection, samples were drawn on day 63. Libraries were prepared by immunoSEQ multiplex PCR; TCRdb keeps only in-frame clonotypes and omits some of them. The table shows 350,000 to 600,000 clones, with approximately 90% occurring only once. The source material was peripheral blood, sampled in a trial of Ad26.COV2.S vaccine versus placebo. These receptors all stem from a person between 18 and 59 years old who received the Ad26.COV2.S COVID-19 vaccine or a placebo.

CDR3 bases: TGTGCCAGCAGCCAGACCAATACCGGGACAGGGGACTATGGCTACACCTTC. Translation: CASSQTNTGTGDYGYTF. The rearrangement links TRBV7-9 to TRBJ1-2; 10 bases agree with TRBD1. The germline V gene has CDR1 SEHNR and CDR2 FQNEAQ (reference sequence). V was clipped by 5 bases and J by 3 bases; unmatched bases: 12. CDR3 length: 17 residues.

The CDR3 here is CASSSLDREFDEQYF. The CDR3 DNA reads as TGCGCCAGCAGCTCCCTCGACAGGGAATTCGACGAGCAGTACTTC. The chain carries TRBV4-1 and TRBJ2-7; 7 bases are shared with TRBD1. The length of the CDR3 is 15 residues. V gave up 5 bases and J gave up 5 bases; unmatched junction bases: 12. Germline lookup yields CDR1 MGHRA and CDR2 YSYEKL.

This chain links TRBV10-3 with TRBJ2-1; 8 bases are a match to TRBD1. This CDR3 contains 17 residues. Germline trimming cut 5 bases from V and 6 bases from J; bases unmatched to any gene: 15. Per the germline V gene, CDR1 is ENHRY and CDR2 is SYGVKD. The CDR3 is CAISLRYGQGFRNEQFF. The CDR3 nucleotides are TGTGCCATCAGTCTGAGATACGGACAGGGATTCCGCAATGAGCAGTTCTTC.

A remark on this clone: One junction end does not reproduce the germline sequence, and a read error may be involved. The chain links TRBV15 to TRBJ1-5; TRBD1 might be the D (5 bases). The CDR3 runs to 13 residues. Germline CDR1 and CDR2: LNHNV and YYDKDF (reference sequence). The CDR3 loop reads CATRRARDQPQHF. The CDR3 DNA reads as TGTGCCACCCGCAGGGCCAGGGATCAGCCCCAGCATTTT.

This sequence joins TRBV7-2 and TRBJ1-2; the match to TRBD1 covers 8 bases. This CDR3 is 16 amino acids long. CDR1 SGHTA and CDR2 FQGNSA come from the germline V gene. The V and J ends lost 5 bases and 8 bases, in that order; junction bases with no gene match: 16. As DNA, the CDR3 is TGTGCCAGCAGCCCGGGATCCGGGACAGGCTCTTTCGGCTACACCTTC. It encodes CASSPGSGTGSFGYTF. Drawing the rest from reference TRBV7-2 and TRBJ1-2, the complete variable domain is GAGVSQSPSNKVTEKGKDVELRCDPISGHTALYWYRQSLGQGLEFLIYFQGNSAPDKSGLPSDRFSAERTGGSVSTLTIQRTQQEDSAVYLCASSPGSGTGSFGYTFGSGTRLTVV.

CDR3 nucleotides: TGTGCCAGCAGCTTAGCGCCCCAGGGGAGCACTGAAGCTTTCTTT. Encoded protein: CASSLAPQGSTEAFF. The rearrangement uses TRBV7-2 and TRBJ1-1; D perhaps matches TRBD1 (6 bases). The CDR3 is 15 residues long. V lost 0 bases and J lost 4, with 12 bases in between. Germline values: CDR1 SGHTA, CDR2 FQGNSA.

The chain carries TRBV7-9 and TRBJ2-7; 9 bases match TRBD1. Germline V gene lookup returns CDR1 SEHNR and CDR2 FQNEAQ (reference sequence). With 4 bases clipped from V and 1 base from J, the junction kept 5 bases outside the gene matches. The CDR3 loop spans 15 amino acids. CDR3 residues: CASSSGTGKSYEQYF. DNA of the CDR3: TGTGCCAGCAGCTCAGGGACAGGGAAATCCTACGAGCAGTACTTC.

V is TRBV7-9 and J is TRBJ1-2; 10 bases are shared with TRBD1. Germline CDR1 and CDR2: SEHNR and FQNEAQ (reference sequence). The CDR3 sequence is 14 residues long. The V gene end was trimmed by 5 bases and the J gene end by 8 bases; junction bases not matched to a gene: 8. In DNA, the CDR3 is TGTGCCAGCAGCCATCAGACAGGGGGCGGAGGCTACACCTTC. Its translation is CASSHQTGGGGYTF.

V usage is TRBV21-1 and J usage is TRBJ1-1. TRBV21-1 is designated a pseudogene. This CDR3 region has 15 residues. The CDR3 is CASIGKREGNTEAFF. CDR3 DNA: TGTGCCAGCATCGGAAAGAGGGAGGGAAACACTGAAGCTTTCTTT.

This clone was seen more than once but under ten times. This chain joins TRBV14 and TRBJ2-1; TRBD1 matches at 7 bases. The CDR3 covers 17 residues. With V trimmed by 6 bases and J by 5 bases, 16 bases remained unmatched. CDR1 and CDR2 from the germline V gene are SGHDN and FVKESK. The CDR3 sequence is CASSLFRTGFDNNEQFF. For the CDR3, the DNA is TGTGCCAGCAGTCTTTTTAGGACAGGCTTTGACAACAATGAGCAGTTCTTC. The entire variable domain, with the rest obtained from reference TRBV14 and TRBJ2-1, is as follows: EAGVTQFPSHSVIEKGQTVTLRCDPISGHDNLYWYRRVMGKEIKFLLHFVKESKQDESGMPNNRFLAERTGGTYSTLKVQPAELEDSGVYFCASSLFRTGFDNNEQFFGPGTRLTVL.

The chain's CDR3 is CASSQTTDALRQNGYTF. The DNA of the CDR3 is TGCGCCAGCAGTCAAACGACAGACGCTCTACGACAGAATGGCTACACCTTC. The chain employs TRBV10-2 and TRBJ1-2; tentative D call: TRBD1 (5 bases). CDR3 size: 17 residues. Trimming shortened V by 5 bases and J by 6 bases, and 25 bases separated the two germline ends. Germline V gene sequence: CDR1 WSHSY, CDR2 SAAADI.

CDR3 amino acids: CASSPPWDRAGNTIYF. The DNA of the CDR3 is TGTGCCAGCTCACCACCATGGGACAGGGCTGGAAACACCATATATTTT. J is TRBJ1-3 and V is TRBV18; 9 bases fit TRBD1. After removal of 0 bases from V and 2 bases from J, the junction contained 2 bases not matched to a gene. Germline CDR1 reads KGHSH; CDR2 reads LQKENI. The CDR3 extends over 16 amino acids.

The genes are TRBV7-2 and TRBJ2-3; D may correspond to TRBD1 or TRBD2 (6 bases each). The V end was cut by 5 bases, the J end by 0 bases, with 18 bases between. CDR3 length: 17 amino acids. Germline CDR1 reads SGHTA; CDR2 reads FQGNSA. CDR3: CASSPTSGGRSTDTQYF. Written as DNA, the CDR3 is TGTGCCAGCAGCCCCACTAGTGGGGGGCGGAGCACAGATACGCAGTATTTT.

Points on this clone: The same CDR3 can be traced to other DNA sequences in this sample. The chain carries TRBV18 and TRBJ1-3, with TRBD1 as a possible D gene (5 bases). Per germline, CDR1 KGHSH and CDR2 LQKENI. The V end lost 2 bases, the J end lost 7 bases, and 12 bases lay between the germline ends. The CDR3 totals 14 residues. The chain's CDR3 is CASSPENGGNTIYF. The CDR3 nucleotides are TGTGCCAGCTCACCAGAAAATGGGGGGAACACCATATATTTT.

This CDR3 reads CATSDFTGRRETQYF. CDR3 nucleotide sequence: TGTGCCACCAGTGATTTCACAGGGAGGCGAGAGACCCAGTACTTC. This sequence joins TRBV24-1 and TRBJ2-5, with D perhaps being TRBD1 or TRBD2 (6 bases each). The V and J ends lost 1 base and 4 bases respectively, with 12 bases between them. Germline lookup yields CDR1 KGHDR and CDR2 SFDVKD. The CDR3 spans 15 residues.

The genes are TRBV10-2 and TRBJ2-2; D gene ambiguous. The CDR3 contains 17 residues. V gave up 0 bases and J gave up 2 bases, with 13 bases separating them. CDR1 is WSHSY, CDR2 SAAADI, per germline. CDR3 sequence (DNA): TGCGCCAGCAGTGAGTCGCCTCCCGCTAGTAACACCGGGGAGCTGTTTTTT. It specifies CASSESPPASNTGELFF.

Only one count was recorded for this clone. The gene calls are TRBV9 and TRBJ2-5; D gene uncertain. Trimming pared 4 bases from V and 1 base from J, leaving 8 bases between. Germline assignment: CDR1 SGDLS and CDR2 YYNGEE. The CDR3 has 13 residues. This CDR3 reads CASSPRTQETQYF. The CDR3 DNA reads TGTGCCAGCAGCCCCCGGACCCAAGAGACCCAGTACTTC. The full variable domain, completed using reference TRBV9 and TRBJ2-5, is DSGVTQTPKHLITATGQRVTLRCSPRSGDLSVYWYQQSLDQGLQFLIQYYNGEERAKGNILERFSAQQFPDLHSELNLSSLELGDSALYFCASSPRTQETQYFGPGTRLLVL.

J is TRBJ1-2 and V is TRBV5-1; weak D call: TRBD1 (5 bases). The germline CDR1 and CDR2 sequences are SGHRS and YFSETQ. V dropped 4 bases and J dropped 3 bases, with 16 bases sitting between them. The CDR3 has 15 amino acids. The CDR3: CASSPGRARDYGYTF. In nucleotides, the CDR3 is TGCGCCAGCAGCCCCGGGAGGGCCAGGGACTATGGCTACACCTTC. The full variable domain, completed using reference TRBV5-1 and TRBJ1-2, is KAGVTQTPRYLIKTRGQQVTLSCSPISGHRSVSWYQQTPGQGLQFLFEYFSETQRNKGNFPGRFSGRQFSNSRSEMNVSTLELGDSALYLCASSPGRARDYGYTFGSGTRLTVV.

The J gene is TRBJ1-2, the V gene TRBV4-2; D is undetermined. Germline lookup yields CDR1 LGHNA and CDR2 YNFKEQ. V was pared by 0 bases and J by 8 bases, with 10 bases between. The CDR3 runs 13 residues. CDR3 loop: CASSQEDEEGYTF. As DNA, the CDR3 is TGTGCCAGCAGCCAAGAGGACGAGGAAGGCTACACCTTC.